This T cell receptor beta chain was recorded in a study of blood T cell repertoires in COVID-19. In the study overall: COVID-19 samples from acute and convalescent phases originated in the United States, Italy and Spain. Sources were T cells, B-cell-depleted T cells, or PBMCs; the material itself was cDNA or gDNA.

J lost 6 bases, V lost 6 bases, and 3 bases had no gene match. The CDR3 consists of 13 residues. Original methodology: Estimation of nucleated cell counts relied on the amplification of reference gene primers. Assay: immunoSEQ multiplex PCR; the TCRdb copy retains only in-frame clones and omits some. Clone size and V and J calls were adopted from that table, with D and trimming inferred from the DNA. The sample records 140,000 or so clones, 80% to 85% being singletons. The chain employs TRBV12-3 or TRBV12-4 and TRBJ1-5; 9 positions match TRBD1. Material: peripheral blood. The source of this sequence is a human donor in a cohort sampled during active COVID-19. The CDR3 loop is CASSTGGGQPQHF. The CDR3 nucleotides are TGTGCCAGCAGCACAGGGGGCGGTCAGCCCCAGCATTTT.